Following are 16 T cell receptor beta chains from one sample sequenced in a study of blood T cell repertoires in COVID-19. Using immunoSEQ multiplex PCR, the repertoire was profiled, and TCRdb retains in-frame clones only, with some absent. The sample contains 150,000 to 200,000 clones, over 85% of which appear only once. Input material: peripheral blood. Receptors were obtained from a woman between 50 and 59 years old with acute or convalescent COVID-19.

The chain joins TRBV2 to TRBJ2-1; tentative D call: TRBD2 (6 bases). The CDR3 spans 13 residues. Germline V gives CDR1 SNHLY, CDR2 FYNNEI. V lost 6 bases and J lost 6, with 12 bases in between. The CDR3 protein is CASRELARNEQFF. Written as DNA, the CDR3 is TGTGCCAGCAGGGAGCTAGCGCGCAATGAGCAGTTCTTC.

DNA of the CDR3: TGTGCCAGCAGTCCGAGGGGGTCCGGGGAGCTGTTTTTT. Translating gives CASSPRGSGELFF. V gene TRBV12-3 or TRBV12-4 combines with J gene TRBJ2-2; D may be TRBD1 (6 bases). V gave up 5 bases and J gave up 6 bases, with 10 bases separating them. This CDR3 has 13 residues.

V usage is TRBV5-1 and J usage is TRBJ2-7; a possible D gene is TRBD2 (6 bases). Germline assignment: CDR1 SGHRS and CDR2 YFSETQ. This CDR3 comprises 17 residues. The ends were cut back, 0 bases at V and 0 bases at J, with 16 bases in the middle. This CDR3 is CASSLGGGGGISYEQYF. The DNA of the CDR3 is TGCGCCAGCAGCTTGGGGGGCGGAGGAGGGATCTCCTACGAGCAGTACTTC.

This clone has just a few counts. The rearrangement joins TRBV6-4 to TRBJ2-1, with 9 bases aligning to TRBD2. V shed 3 bases and J 8 bases; nucleotides not matched to a gene: 5. Germline-derived CDR1 and CDR2 are MRHNA and SNTAGT. CDR3 length equals 14 residues. In nucleotides, the CDR3 is TGTGCCAGCAGTGAAAGCGGGGGGCGGGATGAGCAGTTCTTC. As protein: CASSESGGRDEQFF.

The chain couples TRBV6-5 to TRBJ2-1, with a tentative D call TRBD2 (5 bases). In germline, CDR1 is MNHEY, CDR2 SVGAGI. The CDR3 length is 13 residues. V gave up 2 bases and J gave up 6 bases, with 8 bases separating them. The CDR3 bases are TGTGCCAGCAGTTACAGTGAGGGCAATGAGCAGTTCTTC. This gives the protein CASSYSEGNEQFF.

A few counts support this clone. This chain connects TRBV5-6 to TRBJ2-2; 8 bases are a match to TRBD1. Germline V gives CDR1 SGHDT, CDR2 YYEEEE. The CDR3 is 15 amino acids. V lost 4 bases to trimming and J lost 3 bases; unmatched junction nucleotides: 5. CDR3 loop: CASSQDRVDTGELFF. In DNA, the CDR3 is TGTGCCAGCAGCCAGGACAGGGTGGACACCGGGGAGCTGTTTTTT. The full variable domain, its missing parts supplied by reference TRBV5-6 and TRBJ2-2, is DAGVTQSPTHLIKTRGQQVTLRCSPKSGHDTVSWYQQALGQGPQFIFQYYEEEERQRGNFPDRFSGHQFPNYSSELNVNALLLGDSALYLCASSQDRVDTGELFFGEGSRLTVL.

The V call is TRBV11-2, the J call TRBJ1-2; D uncertain. The CDR3 is 13 residues long. Trimming stripped 5 bases from V and 3 bases from J, with 10 bases between. Germline CDR1 and CDR2: SGHAT and FQNNGV. CDR3 loop: CASSRGSDYGYTF. The CDR3 DNA is TGTGCCAGCAGCCGGGGATCTGACTATGGCTACACCTTC.

V gene TRBV7-9 combines with J gene TRBJ1-6; D remains ambiguous. V lost 1 base, J lost 13 bases, and 14 bases lay in between. The CDR3 runs 14 residues. Germline lookup yields CDR1 SEHNR and CDR2 FQNEAQ (reference sequence). CDR3 coding DNA: TGTGCCAGCAGCTTAGACAGTCGAACGGTGCCCCTCCACTTT. It translates to CASSLDSRTVPLHF. The whole variable domain, remainder taken from reference TRBV7-9 and TRBJ1-6, is DTGVSQNPRHKITKRGQNVTFRCDPISEHNRLYWYRQTLGQGPEFLTYFQNEAQLEKSRLLSDRFSAERPKGSFSTLEIQRTEQGDSAMYLCASSLDSRTVPLHFGNGTRLTVT.

The chain combines TRBV7-6 with TRBJ1-1, with 10 bases lining up with TRBD1. CDR1 and CDR2 from the germline V gene are SGHVS and FNYEAQ. The CDR3 is 13 amino acids. After removal of 10 bases from V and 3 bases from J, the junction contained 5 bases not matched to a gene. CDR3 nucleotides: TGTGCCACCGGACAGGGGGAGGACACTGAAGCTTTCTTT. It is translated as CATGQGEDTEAFF.

This clone was observed once. The CDR3 protein is CASSLGASGMTQYF. The CDR3 DNA reads TGTGCCAGCAGCTTAGGGGCTAGCGGGATGACTCAGTACTTC. The chain couples TRBV7-2 to TRBJ2-4; 9 bases fit TRBD2. J gave up 12 bases and V 1 base, and 7 bases lay outside the gene matches. The CDR3 contains 14 residues. CDR1 and CDR2 (germline): SGHTA, FQGNSA.

The chain recombines TRBV28 with TRBJ1-2; D might be TRBD1 (5 bases). The CDR3 has 13 amino acids. The germline V and J ends were trimmed by 3 bases and 8 bases, with 13 bases remaining between them. Germline assignment: CDR1 MDHEN and CDR2 SYDVKM. This CDR3 is CASSLAGSRGYTF. CDR3 DNA: TGTGCCAGCAGTTTGGCAGGGTCAAGGGGCTACACCTTC.

The CDR3 DNA sequence: TGCGCCAGCAGCCAAGACAGGGGAAACTATGGCTACACCTTC. This sequence encodes CASSQDRGNYGYTF. The chain is built from TRBV4-3 and TRBJ1-2; D is perhaps TRBD1 (6 bases). This CDR3 contains 14 residues. Per germline, CDR1 LGHNA and CDR2 YSLEER. Trimming cost V 0 bases and J 2 bases, with 7 bases left between them.

The chain uses TRBV19 and TRBJ1-2; TRBD1 matches at 8 bases. Germline V gene data show CDR1 as LNHDA and CDR2 as SQIVND (reference sequence). J lost 2 bases, V lost 5 bases, and 7 bases had no gene match. The CDR3 runs to 15 residues. The CDR3: CASSAQGAENYGYTF. CDR3 DNA: TGTGCCAGTAGTGCTCAGGGGGCGGAAAACTATGGCTACACCTTC. The full variable domain, completed using reference TRBV19 and TRBJ1-2, is DGGITQSPKYLFRKEGQNVTLSCEQNLNHDAMYWYRQDPGQGLRLIYYSQIVNDFQKGDIAEGYSVSREKKESFPLTVTSAQKNPTAFYLCASSAQGAENYGYTFGSGTRLTVV.

The V and J genes are TRBV18 and TRBJ1-5; perhaps TRBD1 as D (6 bases). From germline, CDR1 is KGHSH and CDR2 LQKENI. The CDR3 sequence is 15 residues long. V was trimmed by 1 base and J by 4 bases, leaving 11 bases between them. CDR3 sequence reads: CASSPQGTTNQPQHF. The DNA for the CDR3 is TGTGCCAGCTCACCACAGGGGACAACAAATCAGCCCCAGCATTTT.

V gene TRBV5-1 combines with J gene TRBJ1-1, with TRBD1 matching over 7 bases. This CDR3 has 13 residues. J gave up 10 bases and V 3 bases, and 9 bases lay outside the gene matches. CDR1 is SGHRS, CDR2 YFSETQ, per germline. Here the CDR3 reads CASSWDSGLAAFF. The CDR3, as DNA: TGCGCCAGCAGCTGGGACAGCGGCTTGGCAGCTTTCTTT.

The chain is built from TRBV5-8 and TRBJ1-3; 9 bases agree with TRBD1. Losses at the gene ends were 3 bases for V and 4 bases for J; bases not matched to a gene: 8. The CDR3 contains 16 residues. Germline assignment: CDR1 SGHTS and CDR2 YDEGEE. Here the CDR3 DNA reads TGTGCCAGCAGCTACAGACAGGGGGGATTGGGAAACACCATATATTTT. It encodes CASSYRQGGLGNTIYF.